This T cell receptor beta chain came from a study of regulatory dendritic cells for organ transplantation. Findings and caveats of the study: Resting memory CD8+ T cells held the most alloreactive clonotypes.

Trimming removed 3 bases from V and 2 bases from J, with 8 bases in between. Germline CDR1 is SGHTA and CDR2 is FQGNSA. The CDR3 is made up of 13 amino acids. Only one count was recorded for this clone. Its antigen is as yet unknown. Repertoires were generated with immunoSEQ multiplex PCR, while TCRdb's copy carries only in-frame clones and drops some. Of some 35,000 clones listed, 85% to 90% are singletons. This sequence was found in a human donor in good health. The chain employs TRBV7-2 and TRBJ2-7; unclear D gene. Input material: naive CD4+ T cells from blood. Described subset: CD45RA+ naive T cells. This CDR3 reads CASSFRRTYEQYF. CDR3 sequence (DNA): TGTGCCAGCAGCTTTCGGCGGACCTACGAGCAGTACTTC.